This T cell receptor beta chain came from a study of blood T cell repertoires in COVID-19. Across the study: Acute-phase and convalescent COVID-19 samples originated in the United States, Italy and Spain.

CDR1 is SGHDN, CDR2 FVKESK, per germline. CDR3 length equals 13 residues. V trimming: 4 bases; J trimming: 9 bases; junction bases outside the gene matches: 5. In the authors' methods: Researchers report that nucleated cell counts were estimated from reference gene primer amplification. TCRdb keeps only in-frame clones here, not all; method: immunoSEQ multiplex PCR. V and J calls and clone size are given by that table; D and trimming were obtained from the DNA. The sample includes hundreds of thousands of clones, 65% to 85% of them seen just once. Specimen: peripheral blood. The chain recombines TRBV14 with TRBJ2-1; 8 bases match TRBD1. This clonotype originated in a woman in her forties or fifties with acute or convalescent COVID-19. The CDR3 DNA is TGTGCCAGCAGCCCCGGGACAGGTCGTGAGCAGTTCTTC. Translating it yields CASSPGTGREQFF.